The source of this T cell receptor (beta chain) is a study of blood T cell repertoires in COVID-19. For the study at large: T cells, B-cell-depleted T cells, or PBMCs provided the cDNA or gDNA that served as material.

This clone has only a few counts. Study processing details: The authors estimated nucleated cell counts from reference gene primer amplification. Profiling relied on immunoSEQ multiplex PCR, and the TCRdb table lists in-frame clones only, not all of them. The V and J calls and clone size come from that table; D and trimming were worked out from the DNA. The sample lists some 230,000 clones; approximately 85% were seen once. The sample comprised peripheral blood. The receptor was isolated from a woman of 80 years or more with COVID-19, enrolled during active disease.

The CDR3: CASTTRGKNTEAFF. The CDR3 DNA reads TGTGCCAGCACCACGCGCGGGAAGAACACTGAAGCTTTCTTT. This rearrangement joins TRBV27 to TRBJ1-1; D not resolved. V lost 7 bases and J lost 1, with 13 bases in between. The CDR3 is made up of 14 amino acids. Germline CDR1 MNHEY, CDR2 SMNVEV (reference sequence).